The TCR beta chain described here comes from a study of cytomegalovirus exposure and HLA in healthy donors. PCR primers comprised 60 Vbeta and 13 Jbeta primers. Assay used: immunoSEQ multiplex PCR; TCRdb lists only in-frame clones, some missing. This table has about 110,000 clones, about 70% appearing once. After removal of 3 bases from V and 5 bases from J, the junction contained 4 bases not matched to a gene. The V gene's germline CDR1 is LNHDA and CDR2 SQIVND (reference sequence). This CDR3 is built from 14 residues. Regarding the study as a whole: Later on, an analysis found that several of the most significant clusters appeared to be linked to common viral pathogens, which included parvovirus B19. Later analysis demonstrated an association between a missense DCLRE1C variant and TCR beta V- and J-gene trimming. It was confirmed in vitro that a few of the CMV-associated chains were specific for CMV antigens. Researchers catalogued 150 or so TCR beta chains as cytomegalovirus-associated.

About this clone itself: Its matching antigen is unknown.

J is TRBJ2-5 and V is TRBV19, with 9 bases that match TRBD1. Sequences were obtained from PBMCs. The sequence came from a man aged 25 to 40 in good health and CMV-seropositive. For the CDR3, the DNA is TGTGCCAGTAGTATGGGACAGGGCCCTGAGACCCAGTACTTC. It is translated as CASSMGQGPETQYF.